Each of the 31 T cell receptor beta chains below was sequenced from the same sample in a study of blood T cell repertoires in COVID-19. Using immunoSEQ multiplex PCR, the repertoire was profiled, and TCRdb retains in-frame clones only, with some absent. The sample gives 120,000 to 150,000 clones, roughly 80% of which show up once; approximately 16% is in the top ten. The sequenced sample consisted of peripheral blood. All receptors come from a man aged 50-60 years with acute or convalescent COVID-19.

The V and J genes are TRBV6-2 or TRBV6-3 and TRBJ2-3, with D maybe TRBD1 (6 bases). CDR1 is MNHEY and CDR2 is SVGEGT in the germline V gene. The V end lost 4 bases, the J end lost 3 bases, and 14 bases lay between the germline ends. This CDR3 contains 15 residues. CDR3 in amino acids: CASSSAGDRTDTQYF. In nucleotides, the CDR3 is TGTGCCAGCAGTTCAGCAGGGGATAGGACAGATACGCAGTATTTT.

This chain connects TRBV7-8 to TRBJ2-1, with 8 bases fitting TRBD1. CDR3 size: 13 residues. Losses at the gene ends were 4 bases for V and 10 bases for J; bases not matched to a gene: 6. Per germline, CDR1 SGHVS and CDR2 FQNEAQ. DNA of the CDR3: TGTGCCAGCAGCTCCACGAGGACAGGGGAGCAGTTCTTC. Translation: CASSSTRTGEQFF.

The chain uses TRBV2 and TRBJ1-5; no clear D gene. Germline values: CDR1 SNHLY, CDR2 FYNNEI. Trimming stripped 2 bases from V and 5 bases from J, with 7 bases between. The CDR3 consists of 13 residues. The CDR3 DNA sequence: TGTGCCAGCAGTGAACGGCAGGATCAGCCCCAGCATTTT. As protein: CASSERQDQPQHF.

The chain recombines TRBV7-2 with TRBJ1-3; tentative D call: TRBD1 (5 bases). There are 14 residues in the CDR3. CDR1 and CDR2 (germline): SGHTA, FQGNSA. V was clipped by 0 bases and J by 4 bases, with 7 bases between them. This CDR3 reads CASSLAGRGNTIYF. CDR3 DNA sequence: TGTGCCAGCAGCTTAGCGGGGCGCGGAAACACCATATATTTT. The full variable domain, completed using reference TRBV7-2 and TRBJ1-3, is GAGVSQSPSNKVTEKGKDVELRCDPISGHTALYWYRQSLGQGLEFLIYFQGNSAPDKSGLPSDRFSAERTGGSVSTLTIQRTQQEDSAVYLCASSLAGRGNTIYFGEGSWLTVV.

This clone has a handful of counts. The sample contains more than one DNA sequence encoding this CDR3. The gene calls are TRBV28 and TRBJ1-3; 8 bases are a match to TRBD1. This CDR3 has 14 amino acids. From germline, CDR1 is MDHEN and CDR2 SYDVKM. The V gene end was trimmed by 3 bases and the J gene end by 4 bases; junction bases not matched to a gene: 2. The CDR3 spells CASSLTGAGNTIYF. The DNA of the CDR3 is TGTGCCAGCAGTTTGACAGGGGCCGGAAACACCATATATTTT. The complete variable domain, with remaining parts taken from reference TRBV28 and TRBJ1-3, reads DVKVTQSSRYLVKRTGEKVFLECVQDMDHENMFWYRQDPGLGLRLIYFSYDVKMKEKGDIPEGYSVSREKKERFSLILESASTNQTSMYLCASSLTGAGNTIYFGEGSWLTVV.

V usage is TRBV11-2 and J usage is TRBJ1-3; 7 bases agree with TRBD1. The CDR3 runs to 19 residues. Germline CDR1 and CDR2: SGHAT and FQNNGV. Trimming removed 4 bases from V and 2 bases from J; junction bases left unmatched: 17. CDR3 region: CASSSPREEDREAGNTIYF. The CDR3 nucleotides are TGTGCCAGCAGCTCCCCCCGAGAAGAAGACAGGGAGGCTGGAAACACCATATATTTT. Complete variable domain (other parts from reference TRBV11-2 and TRBJ1-3): EAGVAQSPRYKIIEKRQSVAFWCNPISGHATLYWYQQILGQGPKLLIQFQNNGVVDDSQLPKDRFSAERLKGVDSTLKIQPAKLEDSAVYLCASSSPREEDREAGNTIYFGEGSWLTVV.

The CDR3 is CASSWGGSGGISYNEQFF. The CDR3 DNA sequence: TGCGCCAGCAGCTGGGGCGGTTCGGGCGGGATTTCCTACAATGAGCAGTTCTTC. The chain employs TRBV5-1 and TRBJ2-1; a weak D match, TRBD2 (6 bases). The V gene lost 3 bases and the J gene lost 1 base, with 20 bases spanning the gap. Germline V gene lookup returns CDR1 SGHRS and CDR2 YFSETQ. The CDR3 is made up of 18 amino acids.

The chain combines TRBV7-6 with TRBJ1-4, with 7 bases lining up with TRBD1. Germline trimming cut 2 bases from V and 7 bases from J; bases unmatched to any gene: 4. Germline V lookup: CDR1 SGHVS, CDR2 FNYEAQ. This CDR3 has 14 residues. The CDR3 sequence is CASSLRQGGEKLFF. The CDR3 nucleotides read TGTGCCAGCAGCTTAAGACAGGGAGGTGAAAAACTGTTTTTT.

The gene calls are TRBV6-5 and TRBJ2-5; 11 nucleotides align to TRBD2. This CDR3 region has 15 residues. Trimming took 5 bases from V and 5 from J; bases not matched to a gene: 7. Germline lookup yields CDR1 MNHEY and CDR2 SVGAGI. The CDR3 DNA reads as TGTGCCAGCAGTCCCCTAGCGGGGGGCGGGGAGACCCAGTACTTC. It specifies CASSPLAGGGETQYF.

The chain carries TRBV7-8 and TRBJ2-7, with D possibly matching TRBD2 (5 bases). V was cut by 3 bases and J by 2 bases, with 8 bases left in between. The germline V gene encodes CDR1 SGHVS and CDR2 FQNEAQ. The CDR3 totals 13 residues. This CDR3 reads CASSLSGAYEQYF. The CDR3 DNA reads as TGTGCCAGCAGCTTGTCCGGGGCCTACGAGCAGTACTTC.

V usage is TRBV29-1 and J usage is TRBJ1-2; TRBD1 matches at 11 bases. The CDR3 is 16 residues long. Germline V gives CDR1 SQVTM, CDR2 ANQGSEA. The trim removed 4 bases at V and 5 bases at J, leaving 12 bases unmatched. The CDR3 DNA reads as TGCAGCGTTGGCGTGCGGACAGGGGGCCTTGCTTATGGCTACACCTTC. This encodes CSVGVRTGGLAYGYTF.

On this clone itself: This sample includes further DNA sequences coding for the same CDR3. V gene TRBV6-5 combines with J gene TRBJ1-5; 7 bases are a match to TRBD1. CDR1 is MNHEY, CDR2 SVGAGI, per germline. The CDR3 contains 13 residues. Trimming removed 5 bases from V and 7 bases from J; junction bases left unmatched: 5. CDR3 amino acids: CASSRQGGQPQHF. The DNA of the CDR3 is TGTGCCAGCAGTCGACAGGGAGGACAGCCCCAGCATTTT.

The chain joins TRBV28 to TRBJ1-4; no definite D call. Germline values: CDR1 MDHEN, CDR2 SYDVKM. Trimming pared 1 base from V and 7 bases from J, leaving 4 bases between. The CDR3 is made up of 12 amino acids. CDR3 region: CASSLFGEKLFF. The CDR3 DNA reads TGTGCCAGCAGTTTATTCGGTGAAAAACTGTTTTTT.

This chain connects TRBV2 to TRBJ2-2; tentatively, D is TRBD2 (6 bases). V lost 7 bases, J lost 0 bases, and 15 bases lay in between. CDR1 and CDR2 from the germline V gene are SNHLY and FYNNEI. This CDR3 is 16 amino acids long. The CDR3 DNA sequence: TGTGCCAGCACCACGTCCTTAGCGGCGAACACCGGGGAGCTGTTTTTT. As protein: CASTTSLAANTGELFF.

The rearrangement links TRBV10-3 to TRBJ1-1; D might be TRBD1 (5 bases). CDR1 and CDR2 (germline): ENHRY, SYGVKD. Trimming took off 11 bases at V and 5 bases at J, with 15 bases between the two ends. This CDR3 spans 12 amino acids. The CDR3 DNA reads TGTGCCTCCGGCCAGGAGGGGACTGAAGCTTTCTTT. Its translation is CASGQEGTEAFF.

The chain is built from TRBV5-4 and TRBJ2-1, with D possibly TRBD2 on 6 matching bases. Germline V lookup: CDR1 SGHNT, CDR2 YYREEE (reference sequence). CDR3 size: 16 residues. V was trimmed by 4 bases and J by 4 bases, leaving 18 bases between them. CDR3 amino acids: CASSRELASSYNEQFF. In DNA form, the CDR3 reads TGTGCCAGCAGCCGGGAGCTAGCGAGTAGTTACAATGAGCAGTTCTTC.

This clone came up a few times. The chain uses TRBV7-8 and TRBJ2-2, with 7 bases fitting TRBD1. V was clipped by 2 bases and J by 5 bases; unmatched bases: 2. This CDR3 is 14 amino acids long. CDR1 and CDR2 from the germline V gene are SGHVS and FQNEAQ. The CDR3 here is CASSLRRGTGELFF. The CDR3 bases are TGTGCCAGCAGCTTACGCAGGGGGACCGGGGAGCTGTTTTTT.

The chain has TRBV19 and TRBJ1-6; no definite D call. Trimming left V 5 bases short and J 9 bases short, with 17 bases between. CDR3 size: 15 residues. Germline CDR1 is LNHDA and CDR2 is SQIVND (reference sequence). CDR3 bases: TGTGCCAGTAGTGGAGCCCTGGGAGGAATTTCACCCCTCCACTTT. Its protein is CASSGALGGISPLHF.

This clone has more than one count but fewer than ten. V and J are TRBV5-1 and TRBJ1-1, with TRBD1 matching over 8 bases. The CDR3 contains 15 residues. V lost 3 bases to trimming and J lost 4 bases; unmatched junction nucleotides: 8. Germline values: CDR1 SGHRS, CDR2 YFSETQ. The CDR3 sequence: CASSSGQGWTTEAFF. CDR3 DNA: TGCGCCAGCAGCTCCGGACAGGGATGGACCACTGAAGCTTTCTTT.

With respect to this clone: Other DNA sequences within the sample encode an identical CDR3. The chain links TRBV5-1 to TRBJ1-2; D uncertain. The germline V and J ends were trimmed by 0 bases and 2 bases, with 5 bases remaining between them. Per the germline V gene, CDR1 is SGHRS and CDR2 is YFSETQ. CDR3 length equals 13 residues. The CDR3 protein is CASSLDRNYGYTF. The CDR3 coding sequence is TGCGCCAGCAGCTTGGACAGAAACTATGGCTACACCTTC.

The CDR3 reads CASSLTRYGYTF. CDR3 DNA: TGTGCCAGCAGCTTGACACGATATGGCTACACCTTC. This chain links TRBV5-6 with TRBJ1-2; D is ambiguous. This CDR3 is 12 amino acids long. CDR1 is SGHDT and CDR2 is YYEEEE in the germline V gene. Trimming shortened V by 1 base and J by 5 bases, and 6 bases separated the two germline ends.

V is TRBV5-4 and J is TRBJ2-5; 12 positions match TRBD2. The CDR3 sequence is 15 residues long. Germline V gene lookup returns CDR1 SGHNT and CDR2 YYREEE (reference sequence). V gave up 2 bases and J gave up 4 bases; unmatched junction bases: 3. CDR3 nucleotide sequence: TGTGCCAGCAGCTTACTAGCGGGGGGTGGAGAGACCCAGTACTTC. Translation: CASSLLAGGGETQYF.

This clone was recorded once. The J gene is TRBJ1-4, the V gene TRBV4-1; 7 bases are shared with TRBD1. Trimming cost V 0 bases and J 4 bases; bases outside gene matches: 5. The CDR3 runs 16 residues. Looked up from germline, CDR1 is MGHRA and CDR2 is YSYEKL. CDR3 residues: CASSQERDRRNEKLFF. CDR3 nucleotides: TGCGCCAGCAGCCAAGAGAGGGACAGACGTAATGAAAAACTGTTTTTT.

V gene TRBV10-3 combines with J gene TRBJ1-5, with D perhaps matching TRBD1 (5 bases). The V end lost 2 bases, the J end lost 5 bases, and 10 bases lay between the germline ends. The CDR3 runs to 14 residues. Germline CDR1 and CDR2: ENHRY and SYGVKD. CDR3 sequence: CAISEDGGYQPQHF. CDR3 sequence (DNA): TGTGCCATCAGTGAGGACGGGGGTTATCAGCCCCAGCATTTT.

The CDR3, as DNA: TGTGCCAGCAGCTTGGGTCCGGGAATGGGTGGCTACACCTTC. This gives the protein CASSLGPGMGGYTF. The chain links TRBV5-8 to TRBJ1-2; no firm D call. The germline CDR1 and CDR2 sequences are SGHTS and YDEGEE. CDR3 length: 14 amino acids. V was clipped by 0 bases and J by 7 bases, with 13 bases between them.

This chain joins TRBV5-1 and TRBJ2-1, with TRBD2 matching over 12 bases. The length of the CDR3 is 16 residues. The germline CDR1 and CDR2 sequences are SGHRS and YFSETQ. Losses at the gene ends were 0 bases for V and 10 bases for J; bases not matched to a gene: 8. CDR3 coding DNA: TGCGCCAGCAGCTTGGGACTAGCGGGGGACCTTAGAGAGCAGTTCTTC. This sequence encodes CASSLGLAGDLREQFF.

This clone was seen a single time. This chain uses TRBV2 with TRBJ2-1; 11 bases fit TRBD2. Germline V gives CDR1 SNHLY, CDR2 FYNNEI. The CDR3 covers 16 residues. Losses at the gene ends were 6 bases for V and 7 bases for J; bases not matched to a gene: 11. The CDR3 DNA sequence: TGTGCCAGCAGAACACTAGCGGGGGCAGCGCGAAATGAGCAGTTCTTC. This gives the protein CASRTLAGAARNEQFF.

This chain uses TRBV12-5 with TRBJ2-1, with 8 bases lining up with TRBD1. Germline-derived CDR1 and CDR2 are LGHNT and FRNRAP. The CDR3 extends over 14 amino acids. Unmatched junction bases numbered 9, after V lost 6 bases and J lost 8 bases. The CDR3 nucleotides read TGTGCTAGTGGGTGGGGACAGGATTTTGATGAGCAGTTCTTC. Translating it yields CASGWGQDFDEQFF.

J is TRBJ1-1 and V is TRBV6-5, with 9 bases fitting TRBD1. The V gene's germline CDR1 is MNHEY and CDR2 SVGAGI. The CDR3 is 15 residues long. With V trimmed by 0 bases and J by 4 bases, 3 bases remained unmatched. CDR3 sequence: CASSYSVTGGTEAFF. The CDR3 nucleotides read TGTGCCAGCAGTTACTCGGTGACAGGGGGCACTGAAGCTTTCTTT.

V and J are TRBV2 and TRBJ1-2, with D uncertain. V was cut by 5 bases and J by 0 bases, with 4 bases left in between. CDR3 length equals 12 residues. The V gene's germline CDR1 is SNHLY and CDR2 FYNNEI. The DNA of the CDR3 is TGTGCCAGCAGTCCAGCTAACTATGGCTACACCTTC. As protein: CASSPANYGYTF.

This clone was observed a handful of times. The genes are TRBV5-5 and TRBJ1-1; D not resolved. V shed 2 bases and J shed 3 bases, with 11 bases lying between them. Germline lookup yields CDR1 SGHKS and CDR2 YYEKEE (reference sequence). The CDR3 loop spans 14 amino acids. CDR3 amino acids: CASSFPGRDTEAFF. The CDR3 region has the DNA TGTGCCAGCAGCTTCCCGGGGAGGGACACTGAAGCTTTCTTT.